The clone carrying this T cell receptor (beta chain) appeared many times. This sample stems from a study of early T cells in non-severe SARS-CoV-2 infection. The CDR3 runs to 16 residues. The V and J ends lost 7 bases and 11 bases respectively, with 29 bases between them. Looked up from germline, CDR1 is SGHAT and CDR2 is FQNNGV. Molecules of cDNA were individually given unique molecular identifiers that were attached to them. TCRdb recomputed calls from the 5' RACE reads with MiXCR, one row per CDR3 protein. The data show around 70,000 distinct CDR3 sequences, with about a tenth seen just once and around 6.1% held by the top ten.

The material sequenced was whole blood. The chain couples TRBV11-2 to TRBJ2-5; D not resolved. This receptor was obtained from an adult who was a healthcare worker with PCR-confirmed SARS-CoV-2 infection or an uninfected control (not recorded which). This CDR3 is CASTYNRAGPTSLQYF. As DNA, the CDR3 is TGTGCCAGCACATATAATCGGGCAGGACCAACCTCCCTTCAGTACTTC.